This T cell receptor beta chain was sequenced in a study of identical twins (TCRdb year 2016). Regarding the complete study: To test whether fetal clonotypes persist, the study used deep sequencing on TCR alpha and beta repertoires from monozygotic twins, unrelated adults of various ages, and cord blood. To rule out contamination, the twin experiments were replicated at different times with different library preparation protocols. Results and caveats for the whole study, not just this receptor: Recombination models systematically underestimated out-of-frame TCR alpha sharing in monozygotic twins but agreed with sharing between unrelated individuals. Compared with coincidental sharing between unrelated individuals, an excess of low generation-probability sequences was observed among out-of-frame TCR alpha sequences shared between twins. Zero-insertion analyses could be partly confounded by invariant T cells such as MAIT and iNKT, although diverse VJ usage argued against such confounding for most clonotypes. In beta out-of-frame sequences, excess twin sharing was weaker, because having fewer shared sequences lowered the signal-to-noise ratio. Because the same donors could not be followed over many years, the conclusions depended on cross-sectional statistical analysis. Fewer insertions were carried by abundant cord blood beta clonotypes; a weaker similar trend was observed in young adult naive repertoires, while no such trend was observed in memory repertoires.

Only healthy Caucasian donors were included. The twin cohort consisted of three pairs of female monozygotic twins, all aged about 18 to 29 years. The RNA used for TCR libraries was isolated from peripheral blood mononuclear cells. As encoded in the germline V gene, CDR1 is MDHEN while CDR2 is SYDVKM. Trimming accounts for 5 bases at V and 4 bases at J, while the number of junction bases matched to no gene is 3. Its CDR3 holds 15 amino acids, cysteine through phenylalanine. Only CDR3 DNA is held: 45 bases, read in frame from base 1. The library was built by means of 5' RACE. Instrument used: Illumina HiSeq 2000. Template switching introduced a universal primer binding site; the final cDNA contained a unique molecular identifier, enabling accurate counting of TCR cDNA molecules. Specific primers in the conserved constant-segment region were used to synthesize first-strand cDNA for TCR alpha and beta chains. Each cDNA library was double barcoded, with a SMART-Mk sample barcode plus Illumina barcodes, to control for contamination. Two successive PCR steps introduced TruSeq adapter sequences along with Illumina sample barcodes. Sequencing of the TCR alpha and beta cDNA libraries was done on the Illumina HiSeq platform using custom primers. As for the authors' bioinformatics: MiGEC was used to process raw reads and extract unique molecular identifiers, and MiXCR was used to find CDR3 positions. For each individual, recombination models were inferred using an EM algorithm with the repgenHMM and IGoR tools. Shared clonotype analysis was performed with the tcR package in R, normalizing sharing by the product of cloneset sizes. To study raw recombination free of thymic and clonal selection effects, out-of-frame nonproductive sequences were analyzed. TCRdb reanalyzed the raw reads on its own, using fastp at Q25 for trimming and MiXCR for clone calling, and kept in-frame beta chains. Identical CDR3 proteins give one entry, which carries the most common genes and DNA. The V and J calls follow TCRdb's processing rather than the paper's. The sample has under 900,000 distinct CDR3 sequences on record, 9% to 15% of them singletons. Clones ranked in the top ten supply around 1.5% of the sample.

This clonotype has only a few counts. Its specific antigen is unknown. No base quality values were provided; no much bigger clone lies one nucleotide off. These data were also reused for a study on yellow fever vaccine responses in identical twins. Taken from the second paper: The authors reported that the T cell response to vaccination in identical twins appeared partly convergent and partly personalized. In identical twins, the study followed T cell clones that responded to the vaccine with precision.

The sequenced sample was PBMCs. The V and J segments used are TRBV28 and TRBJ2-6; 9 central nucleotides agree with TRBD1. This sequence was found in a woman between 18 and 29 years old in good health. The nucleotide sequence reads TGTGCCAGCAGTACACAGGGGGCCGGGGCCAACGTCCTGACTTTC. Translated, this is CASSTQGAGANVLTF.